Each of the 26 T cell receptor beta chains below was sequenced from the same sample in a study of regulatory T cells in long-lasting Graves disease. Specified time point: newly diagnosed GD, antithyroid drugs for less than 3 months. Researchers made the TCR library from RNA that was extracted from PBMCs. To make TCR beta libraries, researchers used iRepertoire HTBI primers and Arm-PCR of CDR3 regions. Each CDR3 protein is one row after TCRdb ran MiXCR on the multiplex PCR reads. The table has over 500,000 distinct CDR3 sequences, 16% seen once; the top ten hold around a sixth. The sample was also reused in another study, on T cells in Graves' hyperthyroidism and ophthalmopathy.

The material was peripheral blood mononuclear cells (PBMCs), obtained at new diagnosis, from a patient treated with antithyroid drugs. These TCRs come from a young woman with Graves disease.

The V and J genes are TRBV19 and TRBJ2-3; 8 bases map to TRBD1. The germline V gene encodes CDR1 LNHDA and CDR2 SQIVND (reference sequence). The CDR3 spans 14 residues. Trimming removed 5 bases from V and 2 bases from J; junction bases left unmatched: 3. CDR3 loop: CASSDRGSTDTQYF. The CDR3 region has the DNA TGTGCCAGTAGTGACAGGGGTTCCACAGATACGCAGTATTTT.

The chain couples TRBV18 to TRBJ2-3, with D possibly matching TRBD2 (6 bases). V gave up 3 bases and J gave up 6 bases, with 13 bases separating them. This CDR3 spans 14 amino acids. Looked up from germline, CDR1 is KGHSH and CDR2 is LQKENI. The CDR3 region has the DNA TGTGCCAGCTCACCGAACGCAGGGAGGGATACGCAGTATTTT. Translated: CASSPNAGRDTQYF.

This clonotype was counted many times. V is TRBV12-3 or TRBV12-4 and J is TRBJ2-7, with D possibly called TRBD1 or TRBD2 (6 bases each). The V end was cut by 6 bases, the J end by 2 bases, with 14 bases between. CDR3 length: 14 amino acids. Here the CDR3 reads CASRKGGIPYEQYF. The CDR3 bases are TGTGCCAGCAGAAAAGGGGGGATTCCCTACGAGCAGTACTTC.

This chain joins TRBV3-1 and TRBJ2-1; 9 nucleotides align to TRBD2. V was pared by 2 bases and J by 8 bases, with 13 bases of the junction left unmatched. The CDR3 has 17 residues. Germline V lookup: CDR1 LGHDT, CDR2 YNNKEL (reference sequence). Here the CDR3 DNA reads TGTGCCAGCAGCCAATCTTCGGGGGGACTAGCCGTCGATGAGCAGTTCTTC. Amino acid sequence: CASSQSSGGLAVDEQFF.

Only a few counts were recorded for this clonotype. The J gene is TRBJ2-3, the V gene TRBV11-2, with D unresolved. The CDR3 has 14 amino acids. Germline loops: CDR1 SGHAT, CDR2 FQNNGV. Trimming took off 2 bases at V and 2 bases at J, with 8 bases between the two ends. The CDR3 here is CASSLTANTDTQYF. The CDR3 nucleotides read TGTGCCAGCAGCTTAACGGCCAACACAGATACGCAGTATTTT. Together with reference TRBV11-2 and TRBJ2-3, the CDR3 gives the full variable domain: EAGVAQSPRYKIIEKRQSVAFWCNPISGHATLYWYQQILGQGPKLLIQFQNNGVVDDSQLPKDRFSAERLKGVDSTLKIQPAKLEDSAVYLCASSLTANTDTQYFGPGTRLTVL.

This clonotype has only a few counts. V gene TRBV27 combines with J gene TRBJ1-5; D is unresolved. The CDR3 is 14 amino acids. Trimming pared 5 bases from V and 1 base from J, leaving 9 bases between. Germline assignment: CDR1 MNHEY and CDR2 SMNVEV (reference sequence). The CDR3 coding sequence is TGTGCCAGCAGTACAAAACTCAGCAATCAGCCCCAGCATTTT. Translated: CASSTKLSNQPQHF.

This clonotype was detected many times. The chain is built from TRBV28 and TRBJ1-4; TRBD1 matches at 8 bases. The CDR3 is 16 amino acids. V shed 4 bases, J shed 3 bases, and the junction held 7 bases outside the gene matches. Germline V gene sequence: CDR1 MDHEN, CDR2 SYDVKM. This chain's CDR3 is CASSSLLTGANEKLFF. The CDR3, as DNA: TGTGCCAGCAGTTCCCTACTGACAGGGGCTAATGAAAAACTGTTTTTT.

The chain employs TRBV4-1 and TRBJ1-6; D may be TRBD1 (5 bases). The CDR3 consists of 15 residues. Looked up from germline, CDR1 is MGHRA and CDR2 is YSYEKL. V was cut by 2 bases and J by 7 bases, with 12 bases left in between. This chain's CDR3 is CASSQLQGDNSPLHF. The CDR3, as DNA: TGCGCCAGCAGCCAACTTCAGGGTGACAATTCACCCCTCCACTTT.

This clonotype was detected only a few times. V and J are TRBV29-1 and TRBJ1-4; TRBD1 might be the D (5 bases). CDR3 length: 11 amino acids. Trimming shortened V by 2 bases and J by 8 bases, and 6 bases separated the two germline ends. Germline values: CDR1 SQVTM, CDR2 ANQGSEA. The CDR3 protein is CSVERQEKLFF. The CDR3 DNA sequence: TGCAGCGTTGAAAGACAGGAAAAACTGTTTTTT.

This clonotype was seen more than once but under ten times. The genes are TRBV7-2 and TRBJ2-7, with TRBD2 matching over 9 bases. The junction had 9 bases not matched to a gene; V was cut back by 4 bases and J by 2 bases. The V gene's germline CDR1 is SGHTA and CDR2 FQGNSA. CDR3 size: 16 residues. The CDR3 is CASSWKRAGGAYEQYF. CDR3 in DNA: TGTGCCAGCAGCTGGAAGCGAGCGGGAGGCGCCTACGAGCAGTACTTC. The full variable domain, with the rest looked up from reference TRBV7-2 and TRBJ2-7, is GAGVSQSPSNKVTEKGKDVELRCDPISGHTALYWYRQSLGQGLEFLIYFQGNSAPDKSGLPSDRFSAERTGGSVSTLTIQRTQQEDSAVYLCASSWKRAGGAYEQYFGPGTRLTVT.

This clonotype occurred a few times. V gene TRBV5-5 combines with J gene TRBJ1-4; tentatively, D is TRBD1 (6 bases). The V gene's germline CDR1 is SGHKS and CDR2 YYEKEE (reference sequence). The CDR3 length is 15 residues. Trimming took 4 bases from V and 3 from J, leaving 13 bases between them. The CDR3 reads CASSTGRGANEKLFF. CDR3 sequence (DNA): TGTGCCAGCAGCACTGGCAGGGGAGCTAATGAAAAACTGTTTTTT.

The CDR3 DNA follows: TGTGCCAGTACCCAATATAGGGGGGACAATCAGCCCCAGCATTTT. Its translation is CASTQYRGDNQPQHF. The chain uses TRBV19 and TRBJ1-5; TRBD1 might be the D (6 bases). The germline V and J ends were trimmed by 7 bases and 3 bases, with 16 bases remaining between them. In germline, CDR1 is LNHDA, CDR2 SQIVND (reference sequence). The length of the CDR3 is 15 residues. The whole variable domain, filled in from reference TRBV19 and TRBJ1-5, reads DGGITQSPKYLFRKEGQNVTLSCEQNLNHDAMYWYRQDPGQGLRLIYYSQIVNDFQKGDIAEGYSVSREKKESFPLTVTSAQKNPTAFYLCASTQYRGDNQPQHFGDGTRLSIL.

Only a few counts were recorded for this clonotype. The gene calls are TRBV9 and TRBJ1-2; tentatively, D is TRBD1 (5 bases). The CDR3 has 16 residues. Trimming took off 3 bases at V and 2 bases at J, with 17 bases between the two ends. Germline loops: CDR1 SGDLS, CDR2 YYNGEE. The CDR3 coding sequence is TGTGCCAGCAGCGCGCCCCGGGATGGGGGGAACTATGGCTACACCTTC. Translating it yields CASSAPRDGGNYGYTF.

The J gene is TRBJ2-2, the V gene TRBV6-1, with 9 positions matching TRBD2. Trimming removed 6 bases from V and 2 bases from J; junction bases left unmatched: 1. CDR1 and CDR2 (germline): MNHNS, SASEGT. CDR3 length: 14 residues. This chain's CDR3 is CASRGLANTGELFF. CDR3 DNA: TGTGCCAGCAGGGGACTAGCTAACACCGGGGAGCTGTTTTTT.

This clonotype has at least ten counts. The V and J genes are TRBV29-1 and TRBJ2-5, with no clear D. The CDR3 has 12 residues. Per the germline V gene, CDR1 is SQVTM and CDR2 is ANQGSEA. V shed 4 bases and J shed 5 bases, with 11 bases lying between them. The CDR3 region is CSVVSVRETQYF. The CDR3, as DNA: TGCAGCGTTGTAAGTGTCAGGGAGACCCAGTACTTC.

The CDR3 bases are TGTGCCAGTAGTTGGAAGAGGACAGGGTCACTGCAGAGCTCCTACAATGAGCAGTTCTTC. Translated: CASSWKRTGSLQSSYNEQFF. This chain uses TRBV19 with TRBJ2-1, with TRBD1 matching over 8 bases. Germline V gene sequence: CDR1 LNHDA, CDR2 SQIVND (reference sequence). Trimming at V came to 5 bases and at J to 0 bases, leaving 18 bases not matched to a gene. CDR3 size: 20 residues.

In this sample, this clonotype turned up a few times. The rearrangement links TRBV19 to TRBJ2-4, with D possibly matching TRBD1 (5 bases). Trimming cost V 1 base and J 1 base, with 14 bases left between them. Germline V gene data show CDR1 as LNHDA and CDR2 as SQIVND (reference sequence). CDR3 size: 17 residues. The chain's CDR3 is CASSIGGTGRAKNIQYF. The CDR3 nucleotides are TGTGCCAGTAGTATAGGGGGAACAGGAAGGGCCAAAAACATTCAGTACTTC.

This clonotype has at least ten counts. The chain is built from TRBV12-3 or TRBV12-4 and TRBJ1-2, with D possibly TRBD1 on 6 matching bases. The CDR3 sequence is 15 residues long. Trimming took off 0 bases at V and 3 bases at J, with 11 bases between the two ends. The chain's CDR3 is CASSLATGLDYGYTF. In DNA, the CDR3 is TGTGCCAGCAGTTTAGCTACAGGGTTGGACTATGGCTACACCTTC.

V and J are TRBV20-1 and TRBJ2-1; 10 nucleotides agree with TRBD1. Germline V CDR1 and CDR2: DFQATT, SNEGSKA (reference sequence). V shed 5 bases and J 8 bases; nucleotides not matched to a gene: 12. The CDR3 consists of 15 residues. CDR3 protein: CSAQARQGAIDEQFF. CDR3 DNA sequence: TGCAGTGCTCAGGCCCGACAGGGGGCGATCGATGAGCAGTTCTTC.

Comments on this clonotype: This may be a read error, as it is one base from a much larger clone. The CDR3 carries no conserved terminal phenylalanine or tryptophan, so it likely arises from a read error. V gene TRBV30 combines with J gene TRBJ2-7; no clear D. This CDR3 spans 12 amino acids. Trimming removed 0 bases at V and 4 bases at J, with 7 bases between. CDR1 is GTSNPN and CDR2 is SVGIG in the germline V gene (reference sequence). In DNA form, the CDR3 reads TGTGCCTGGAGTGTACGGGTTTACGAGCAGTACCTC. Residues: CAWSVRVYEQYL.

The V and J genes are TRBV6-1 and TRBJ2-2; maybe TRBD1 (6 bases). Per germline, CDR1 MNHNS and CDR2 SASEGT. The CDR3 has 18 amino acids. V lost 0 bases and J 4 bases, leaving 18 bases between the germline ends. The CDR3 sequence is CASSEAGAGAPSTGELFF. As DNA, the CDR3 is TGTGCCAGCAGTGAAGCCGGAGCAGGGGCACCGTCCACCGGGGAGCTGTTTTTT.

J is TRBJ2-3 and V is TRBV30, with TRBD2 identical over 7 bases. The CDR3 sequence is 13 residues long. V shed 1 base, J shed 6 bases, and the junction held 4 bases outside the gene matches. Germline assignment: CDR1 GTSNPN and CDR2 SVGIG (reference sequence). The CDR3 loop reads CAWSGTRLDTQYF. The CDR3 DNA sequence: TGTGCCTGGAGTGGGACTAGGTTGGATACGCAGTATTTT.

This clonotype was counted between two and nine times. The limits of the CDR3 on the DNA are not certain, so only TCRdb's listed CDR3 is given. V and J are TRBV7-3 and TRBJ1-4. Germline V gene lookup returns CDR1 SGHTA and CDR2 FQGTGA. From its first to its last residue, the CDR3 has 14 amino acids. The CDR3 sequence: CASSFSYPMKNCFF.

This clonotype turned up a few times. The V and J genes are TRBV20-1 and TRBJ2-1; 10 nucleotides align to TRBD2. The CDR3 consists of 11 residues. The ends lost 5 bases at V and 13 bases at J; junction bases unmatched: 5. Germline assignment: CDR1 DFQATT and CDR2 SNEGSKA (reference sequence). Here the CDR3 DNA reads TGCAGTGCTGGAAGACTAGCGGGCCAGTTCTTC. This gives the protein CSAGRLAGQFF.

This clonotype was seen a handful of times. The chain links TRBV7-9 to TRBJ2-1; no reliable D call. V was trimmed by 2 bases and J by 6 bases, leaving 5 bases between them. The germline V gene has CDR1 SEHNR and CDR2 FQNEAQ (reference sequence). The CDR3 is made up of 12 amino acids. The CDR3 DNA reads as TGTGCCAGCAGCTTAAGCTTCAATGAGCAGTTCTTC. Residues: CASSLSFNEQFF.

This clonotype was seen at least ten times. The gene calls are TRBV28 and TRBJ2-2, with 12 bases matching TRBD2. Trimming removed 7 bases from V and 3 bases from J; junction bases left unmatched: 24. The CDR3 spans 22 residues. Germline CDR1 is MDHEN and CDR2 is SYDVKM. CDR3 coding DNA: TGTGCCAGCACTTTGCGGTTTATGGTGACTAGCGGGAGAGAAGAGTACACCGGGGAGCTGTTTTTT. Translation gives CASTLRFMVTSGREEYTGELFF. The whole variable domain, filled in from reference TRBV28 and TRBJ2-2, reads DVKVTQSSRYLVKRTGEKVFLECVQDMDHENMFWYRQDPGLGLRLIYFSYDVKMKEKGDIPEGYSVSREKKERFSLILESASTNQTSMYLCASTLRFMVTSGREEYTGELFFGEGSRLTVL.